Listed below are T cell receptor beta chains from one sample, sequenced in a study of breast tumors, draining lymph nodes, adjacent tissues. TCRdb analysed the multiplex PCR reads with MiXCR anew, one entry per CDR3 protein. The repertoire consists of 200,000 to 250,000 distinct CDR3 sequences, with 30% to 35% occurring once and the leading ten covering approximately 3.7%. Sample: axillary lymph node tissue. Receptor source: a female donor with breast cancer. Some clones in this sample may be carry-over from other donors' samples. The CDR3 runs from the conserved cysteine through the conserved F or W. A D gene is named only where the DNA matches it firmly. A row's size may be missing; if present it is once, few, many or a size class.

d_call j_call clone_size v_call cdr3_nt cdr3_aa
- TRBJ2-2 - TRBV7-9 TGTGCCAGCAGCCCTACGTGGGACACCGACCACTCCACCGGGGAGCTGTTTTTT CASSPTWDTDHSTGELFF
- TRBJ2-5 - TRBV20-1 TGCAGTGCTAGGGTCAATAGGGGCCACGAGACCCAGTACTTC CSARVNRGHETQYF
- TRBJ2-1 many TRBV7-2 TGTGCCAGCAGCTTAGAGGGCCTTTCCTACAATGAGCAGTTCTTC CASSLEGLSYNEQFF
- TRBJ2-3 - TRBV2 TGTGCCAGCAGTGAAAAGGGTGAGGGCACAGATACGCAGTATTTT CASSEKGEGTDTQYF
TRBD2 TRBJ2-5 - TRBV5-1 TGTGCCAGCGGGGGCCGTGACCAAGAGACCCAGTACTTC CASGGRDQETQYF
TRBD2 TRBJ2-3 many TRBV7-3 TGTGCCAGCAGCCCAACAGGGACTAGCGGGAGATCCCCAGATACGCAGTATTTT CASSPTGTSGRSPDTQYF
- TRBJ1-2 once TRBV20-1 TGCAGTGCTAGGCATCCGACCGCCCTGGGGGGTGGCTACACCTTC CSARHPTALGGGYTF
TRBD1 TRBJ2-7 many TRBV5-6 TGTGCCAGCAGCTACGACAGGGGGCGCGTCACCCACGAGCAGTACTTC CASSYDRGRVTHEQYF
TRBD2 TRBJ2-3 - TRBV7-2 TGTGCCAGCAGCTTAGTCGCTAGCGGGGGTCGCACAGATACGCAGTATTTT CASSLVASGGRTDTQYF
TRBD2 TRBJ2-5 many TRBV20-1 TGCAGTCCCCGACGGACTAGCGGGGGGGCCTCCCAAGAGACCCAGTACTTC CSPRRTSGGASQETQYF
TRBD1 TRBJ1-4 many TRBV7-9 TGTGCCAGCAGCCCGCCCGGGACAGCAAATGAAAAACTGTTTTTT CASSPPGTANEKLFF
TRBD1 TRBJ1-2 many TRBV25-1 TGTGCCAGCAAGGGACAGCCCTCTAACTATGGCTACACCTTC CASKGQPSNYGYTF
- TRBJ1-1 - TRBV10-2 TGCGCCAGCACACAGAACACTGAAGCTTTCTTT CASTQNTEAFF
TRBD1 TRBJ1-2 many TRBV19 TGTGCCAGTAGTATTGGGGGACAGACCGGGTATGGCTACACCTTC CASSIGGQTGYGYTF
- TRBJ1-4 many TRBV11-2 TGTGCCAGCAGCTCAGGCTTTGGGGTTGGAAAACTGTTTTTT CASSSGFGVGKLFF
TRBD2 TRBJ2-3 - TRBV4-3 TGCGCCAGCAGCCTCGACTCGGGACTAGGTAGTGAGCAGTATTTT CASSLDSGLGSEQYF
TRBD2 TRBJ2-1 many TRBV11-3 TGTGCCAGCAGCCACCGGCGGGAGGTGAATGAGCAGTTCTTC CASSHRREVNEQFF
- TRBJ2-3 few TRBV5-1 TGCGCCAGCAGCCGGCAGGGGGAGGGAGCAGATACGCAGTATTTT CASSRQGEGADTQYF
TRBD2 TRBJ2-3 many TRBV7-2 TGTGCCAGCAGCTTACTGGGGGGGGGGAACACAGATACGCAGTATTTT CASSLLGGGNTDTQYF
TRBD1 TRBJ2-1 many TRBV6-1 TGTGCCAGCTCTCATTACAGGGGGCCCTCCTACAATGAGCAGTTCTTC CASSHYRGPSYNEQFF
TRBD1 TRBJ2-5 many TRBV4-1 TGCGCCAGCAGCCAAGGACAGGGAAGACAAGAGACCCAGTACTTC CASSQGQGRQETQYF
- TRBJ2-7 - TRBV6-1 TGTGCCAGCAGGCCCGATTACGAGCAGTACTTC CASRPDYEQYF
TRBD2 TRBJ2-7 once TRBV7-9 TGTGCCAGCAGCGTTGAGGTTCCGGGACTAGCGATCAACGAGCAGTACTTC CASSVEVPGLAINEQYF
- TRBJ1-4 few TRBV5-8 TGTGCCAGCAGCCCCGGTCCTACTGCAACTAATGAAAAACTGTTTTTT CASSPGPTATNEKLFF
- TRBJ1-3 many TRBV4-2 TGTGCCAGCAGCCAAAGAGGGGAGCCTGGAAACACCATATATTTT CASSQRGEPGNTIYF
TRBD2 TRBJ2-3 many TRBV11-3 TGTGCCAGCCGACCAGGACGGGAGGCTACAGATACGCAGTATTTT CASRPGREATDTQYF
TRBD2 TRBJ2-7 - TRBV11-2 TGTGCCAGCAGCTTAGTGGGGACTAGCGGGAGAGCCTACGAGCAGTACTTC CASSLVGTSGRAYEQYF
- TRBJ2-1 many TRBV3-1 TGTGCCAGCAGCCGGAACAGGGCTGAGCAGTTCTTC CASSRNRAEQFF
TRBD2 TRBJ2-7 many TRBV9 TGTGCCAGCAGCGGCGGGACTAGCGGTTCCTACGAGCAGTACTTC CASSGGTSGSYEQYF